This T cell receptor beta chain stems from a study of T cells in Graves' hyperthyroidism and ophthalmopathy. Whole-study findings and limits: The model foresaw ophthalmopathy a median roughly 6.5 months prior to onset.

CDR3 length: 13 amino acids. Germline V CDR1 and CDR2: GTSNPN, SVGIG (reference sequence). Trimming cost V 5 bases and J 6 bases, with 16 bases left between them. This clonotype showed up just a few times. The antigen remains unidentified. RNA transcripts were the template for amplifying TCR beta CDR3 regions. A set of HTBI primers served as the primers for a first-round RT-PCR of the TCR CDR3. From the multiplex PCR reads, TCRdb called clonotypes with MiXCR, one entry per CDR3 protein. The sample carries about 340,000 distinct CDR3 sequences, roughly a fifth recorded once. Sequenced: blood. The source of this sequence is a woman aged 45-59 years with Graves' hyperthyroidism. J is TRBJ1-2 and V is TRBV30; possible D gene TRBD1, 5 bases. The CDR3, as DNA: TGTGCCTGGTCCTCAGGGTTTGGGAATGGCTACACCTTC. Translated: CAWSSGFGNGYTF. Variable domain in full (rest from reference TRBV30 and TRBJ1-2): SQTIHQWPATLVQPVGSPLSLECTVEGTSNPNLYWYRQAAGRGLQLLFYSVGIGQISSEVPQNLSASRPQDRQFILSSKKLLLSDSGFYLCAWSSGFGNGYTFGSGTRLTVV.